One sample yielded the 11 T cell receptor beta chains listed below, sequenced in a study of shared clonotypes between healthy human individuals. Libraries were prepared by immunoSEQ multiplex PCR; TCRdb keeps only in-frame clonotypes and omits some of them. The sample shows some 470,000 clones, 76% of them seen only once. Material for sequencing was PBMCs. The receptors were gathered from a woman in her 40s in good health. Some clones in this sample may be carry-over from other donors' samples.

The chain is built from TRBV6-6 and TRBJ2-7; D remains unclear. V lost 4 bases, J lost 6 bases, and 19 bases lay in between. The germline V gene has CDR1 MNHNY and CDR2 SVGAGI (reference sequence). There are 15 residues in the CDR3. CDR3 coding DNA: TGTGCCAGCAGTTCCACGGAGCCCTCCGTTCTCGAGCAGTACTTC. This gives the protein CASSSTEPSVLEQYF.

In its sample, this clone was seen a few times. In DNA form, the CDR3 reads TGCGCCAGCAGTCGGCCACCGCCGAACACTGAAGCTTTCTTT. Encoded protein: CASSRPPPNTEAFF. The chain is built from TRBV23-1 and TRBJ1-1; D gene ambiguous. Being an ORF, TRBV23-1 has a function that is uncertain. The CDR3 runs 14 residues. V lost 4 bases, J lost 1 base, and 10 bases lay in between.

This clone was counted between two and nine times. The chain recombines TRBV29-1 with TRBJ2-5, with TRBD2 matching over 10 bases. The DNA end is a closer match to TRBJ2-7, so the J assignment may be wrong. CDR1 and CDR2 from the germline V gene are SQVTM and ANQGSEA. The CDR3 sequence is 14 residues long. CDR3 sequence (DNA): TGCAGCGTCCAAGGAGGGGGACTAGCGAACGAGCAGTACTTC. This translates into CSVQGGGLANEQYF.

CDR3 protein: CATSRDRGTGFPYEQYF. The CDR3 bases are TGTGCCACCAGCAGAGATCGGGGGACAGGGTTTCCCTACGAGCAGTACTTC. The chain links TRBV15 to TRBJ2-7; 9 positions agree with TRBD1. CDR3 length: 17 residues. V was pared by 0 bases and J by 2 bases, with 8 bases of the junction left unmatched. Germline loops: CDR1 LNHNV, CDR2 YYDKDF (reference sequence).

The rearrangement links TRBV27 to TRBJ2-1, with 8 nucleotides matching TRBD2. The CDR3 runs 16 residues. CDR1 MNHEY and CDR2 SMNVEV come from the germline V gene (reference sequence). The V segment lost 5 bases and the J segment 2 bases; nucleotides outside the gene matches: 8. CDR3 sequence reads: CASSDLRAGAYNEQFF. Here the CDR3 DNA reads TGTGCCAGCAGTGACCTAAGAGCGGGAGCCTACAATGAGCAGTTCTTC.

The chain couples TRBV18 to TRBJ2-2; D might be TRBD1 (5 bases). CDR1 and CDR2 (germline): KGHSH, LQKENI. The V and J ends lost 8 bases and 7 bases respectively, with 11 bases between them. This CDR3 is 12 amino acids long. The CDR3 region is CASPRVDGELFF. As DNA, the CDR3 is TGTGCCAGCCCCAGGGTCGACGGGGAGCTGTTTTTT.

The chain combines TRBV5-6 with TRBJ1-5; TRBD1 matches 7 bases. Germline V CDR1 and CDR2: SGHDT, YYEEEE. The V and J ends lost 0 bases and 7 bases, in that order; junction bases with no gene match: 1. CDR3 length: 13 amino acids. DNA of the CDR3: TGTGCCAGCAGCTTGGGAGGGGGCCAGCCCCAGCATTTT. Residues: CASSLGGGQPQHF.

The chain carries TRBV5-5 and TRBJ2-7; D not resolved. V gave up 1 base and J gave up 3 bases, with 5 bases separating them. CDR1 is SGHKS and CDR2 is YYEKEE in the germline V gene (reference sequence). The CDR3 loop spans 12 amino acids. The DNA for the CDR3 is TGTGCCAGCAGCTTGTGGGACTACGAGCAGTACTTC. Its protein product is CASSLWDYEQYF.

The chain recombines TRBV5-1 with TRBJ1-1; D unclear. The CDR3 has 13 residues. Per germline, CDR1 SGHRS and CDR2 YFSETQ. V gave up 0 bases and J gave up 7 bases, with 10 bases separating them. The CDR3 sequence is CASSLEMKGEAFF. CDR3 in DNA: TGCGCCAGCAGCTTGGAAATGAAGGGTGAAGCTTTCTTT.

The chain uses TRBV2 and TRBJ2-1; 11 nucleotides match TRBD2. Losses at the gene ends were 6 bases for V and 1 base for J; bases not matched to a gene: 11. This CDR3 is built from 18 residues. CDR1 SNHLY and CDR2 FYNNEI come from the germline V gene. The CDR3 region is CASSPFRIAGGSYNEQFF. The CDR3, as DNA: TGTGCCAGCAGCCCTTTTAGGATAGCGGGAGGGTCCTACAATGAGCAGTTCTTC.

There are many counts of this clone. The same CDR3 is also encoded by other DNA sequences in this sample. The J gene is TRBJ2-7, the V gene TRBV5-6; no firm D call. With 3 bases removed from V and 4 bases from J, the gap between germline ends came to 8 bases. Germline V CDR1 and CDR2: SGHDT, YYEEEE. The CDR3 covers 12 residues. The CDR3 sequence: CASSSFGYEQYF. The CDR3 DNA sequence: TGTGCCAGCAGCTCGTTCGGGTACGAGCAGTACTTC.